The 6 T cell receptor beta chains presented below share a single source sample, sequenced in a study of OX40 agonist ivuxolimab in advanced cancers. Produced via immunoSEQ multiplex PCR; TCRdb's table is partial and in-frame only. The sample has around 46,000 clones, about 79% seen once. Here the sequenced sample was CD4+ or CD8+ T cells sorted from blood, taken in a trial of the OX40 agonist ivuxolimab. The origin of the receptors is an adult with an advanced solid tumor such as melanoma, head and neck, liver or kidney cancer.

The chain carries TRBV7-9 and TRBJ1-1; D perhaps matches TRBD1 (5 bases). Germline CDR1 and CDR2: SEHNR and FQNEAQ (reference sequence). The CDR3 is 13 amino acids. V dropped 3 bases and J dropped 10 bases, with 15 bases sitting between them. CDR3 DNA: TGTGCCAGCAGCTTCGGGACGGCGGGAGGAGCTTTCTTT. As protein: CASSFGTAGGAFF.

The sample holds one count of this clone. The V call is TRBV5-5, the J call TRBJ1-4, with 10 bases lining up with TRBD1. Germline values: CDR1 SGHKS, CDR2 YYEKEE (reference sequence). With V trimmed by 4 bases and J by 6 bases, 6 bases remained unmatched. This CDR3 has 15 residues. The CDR3 bases are TGTGCCAGCAGCCGATCCGGGACAGGGGATGAAAAACTGTTTTTT. This gives the protein CASSRSGTGDEKLFF.

This rearrangement joins TRBV5-4 to TRBJ1-1; TRBD1 matches 7 bases. There are 15 residues in the CDR3. The trim removed 5 bases at V and 4 bases at J, leaving 11 bases unmatched. Looked up from germline, CDR1 is SGHNT and CDR2 is YYREEE (reference sequence). The CDR3: CASRGGTAYPTEAFF. The CDR3 DNA sequence: TGTGCCAGCAGGGGGGGGACAGCCTATCCCACTGAAGCTTTCTTT.

This chain joins TRBV9 and TRBJ2-6, with unresolved D. The CDR3 runs 16 residues. Trimming left V 1 base short and J 1 base short, with 9 bases between. Germline-derived CDR1 and CDR2 are SGDLS and YYNGEE. The CDR3 DNA reads TGTGCCAGCAGCGTATCCCCAACATCTGGGGCCAACGTCCTGACTTTC. This sequence encodes CASSVSPTSGANVLTF.

This chain links TRBV6-5 with TRBJ2-7, with a tentative D call TRBD2 (6 bases). The CDR3 is made up of 14 amino acids. Trimming left V 7 bases short and J 2 bases short, with 15 bases between. Germline CDR1 MNHEY, CDR2 SVGAGI. In DNA form, the CDR3 reads TGTGCCAGCAATCCGGCGGGATCCGCCTACGAGCAGTACTTC. This gives the protein CASNPAGSAYEQYF.

The genes are TRBV12-5 and TRBJ2-5, with no clear D. CDR3 length: 11 amino acids. Between the trimmed V and J ends, which lost 4 bases and 13 bases, there was a span of 13 bases. CDR1 LGHNT and CDR2 FRNRAP come from the germline V gene. The CDR3 nucleotides read TGTGCTAGTGGTTACCTCCAGATTCGGTACTTC. It specifies CASGYLQIRYF.